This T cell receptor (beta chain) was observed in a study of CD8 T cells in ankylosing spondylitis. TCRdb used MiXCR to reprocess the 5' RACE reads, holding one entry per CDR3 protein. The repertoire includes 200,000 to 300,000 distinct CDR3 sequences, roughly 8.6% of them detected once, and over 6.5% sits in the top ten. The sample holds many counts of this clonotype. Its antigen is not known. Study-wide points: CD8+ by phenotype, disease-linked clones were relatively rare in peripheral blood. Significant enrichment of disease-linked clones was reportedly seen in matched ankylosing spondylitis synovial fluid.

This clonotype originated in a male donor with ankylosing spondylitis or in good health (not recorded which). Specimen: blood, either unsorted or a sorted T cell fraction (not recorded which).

The CDR3 protein is CSARAGGSNTEAFF. DNA of the CDR3: TGCAGTGCTAGGGCAGGGGGCTCGAACACTGAAGCTTTCTTT. J is TRBJ1-1 and V is TRBV20-1, with 8 positions matching TRBD1. CDR1 DFQATT and CDR2 SNEGSKA come from the germline V gene (reference sequence). The CDR3 sequence is 14 residues long. V was clipped by 3 bases and J by 1 base; unmatched bases: 4.